What follows are 27 T cell receptor beta chains derived from one specimen sequenced in a study of Ad26.COV2.S vaccination and SARS-CoV-2 variants. Treatment meaning: around 19 received Ad26.COV2.S at low or high dose, single or two shots; several received placebo; per-sample allocation not given. The study sampled participants on day 63 after the first vaccine or placebo injection. Sequencing used immunoSEQ multiplex PCR; TCRdb keeps in-frame clones, though not all of them. The sample includes approximately 420,000 clones, around 85% seen only once; the top ten take about 3.6%. The sample here was peripheral blood, taken in a trial of Ad26.COV2.S vaccine versus placebo. The receptors here all came from a person aged 18-65 years who received the Ad26.COV2.S COVID-19 vaccine or a placebo.

The V call is TRBV6-5, the J call TRBJ2-2, with TRBD2 as a possible D gene (6 bases). Germline lookup yields CDR1 MNHEY and CDR2 SVGAGI. V was clipped by 1 base and J by 3 bases, with 6 bases between them. The CDR3 spans 14 residues. DNA of the CDR3: TGTGCCAGCAGTTACTGGGACTACACCGGGGAGCTGTTTTTT. It codes for CASSYWDYTGELFF.

This clone was seen only once. This rearrangement joins TRBV18 to TRBJ1-1; 8 bases are shared with TRBD1. The V gene end was trimmed by 6 bases and the J gene end by 5 bases; junction bases not matched to a gene: 8. The CDR3 consists of 14 residues. Germline V CDR1 and CDR2: KGHSH, LQKENI. The CDR3 DNA reads as TGTGCCAGCTCTCCCGACAGGGGTCGAACTGAAGCTTTCTTT. This gives the protein CASSPDRGRTEAFF.

This clone was seen once. The DNA of the CDR3 is TGTGCCAGCAGCTTTAGGGAGGGGGATGGCTACACCTTC. This gives the protein CASSFREGDGYTF. The genes are TRBV7-2 and TRBJ1-2, with D perhaps matching TRBD1 (6 bases). This CDR3 is 13 amino acids long. Deletions cut 3 bases from V and 6 bases from J, with 11 bases between. Per the germline V gene, CDR1 is SGHTA and CDR2 is FQGNSA.

J is TRBJ1-1 and V is TRBV18; D remains ambiguous. Per the germline V gene, CDR1 is KGHSH and CDR2 is LQKENI. V was cut by 1 base and J by 0 bases, with 9 bases left in between. The CDR3 contains 15 residues. The CDR3 DNA reads as TGTGCCAGCTCACCACGGACGGACTTGAACACTGAAGCTTTCTTT. Translated, it gives CASSPRTDLNTEAFF.

J is TRBJ1-2 and V is TRBV27, with D uncertain. The CDR3 runs to 14 residues. The V and J ends lost 6 bases and 7 bases respectively, with 18 bases between them. Looked up from germline, CDR1 is MNHEY and CDR2 is SMNVEV (reference sequence). CDR3 in amino acids: CASRTAGVAGGYTF. Written as DNA, the CDR3 is TGTGCCAGCAGGACCGCCGGTGTGGCCGGTGGCTACACCTTC.

The chain has TRBV6-1 and TRBJ1-2; D is undetermined. Looked up from germline, CDR1 is MNHNS and CDR2 is SASEGT. Trimming took off 0 bases at V and 8 bases at J, with 4 bases between the two ends. This CDR3 spans 11 amino acids. The CDR3 nucleotides are TGTGCCAGCAGTGAAGCTGTGGGCTACACCTTC. It is translated as CASSEAVGYTF.

This chain connects TRBV14 to TRBJ2-4; D may be TRBD1 (6 bases). V was shortened by 4 bases and J by 4 bases, with 8 bases between the two germline ends. The CDR3 is made up of 13 amino acids. CDR1 is SGHDN and CDR2 is FVKESK in the germline V gene. This CDR3 reads CASSRTEKNIQYF. The CDR3 DNA is TGTGCCAGCAGCCGGACAGAAAAAAACATTCAGTACTTC.

This chain uses TRBV5-1 with TRBJ2-3, with 9 bases that match TRBD1. The V and J ends lost 4 bases and 5 bases, in that order; junction bases with no gene match: 8. The length of the CDR3 is 15 residues. The germline V gene encodes CDR1 SGHRS and CDR2 YFSETQ. The CDR3 is CASSITGGFRDTQYF. The CDR3 nucleotides read TGCGCCAGCAGCATTACAGGGGGCTTTAGAGATACGCAGTATTTT.

On this clone: This is likely a read error, given that the CDR3 carries no conserved phenylalanine or tryptophan at its end. The limits of the CDR3 on the DNA are not certain, so only TCRdb's listed CDR3 is given. The chain carries TRBV6-4 and TRBJ1-1; TRBD1 is taken as the D call from the table, unchecked against the DNA. The CDR3 extends over 15 residues, inclusive of both ends. Looked up from germline, CDR1 is MRHNA and CDR2 is SNTAGT. CDR3 in amino acids: CASSDSQSGAGGPNL.

The V gene is TRBV30, the J gene TRBJ2-7, with 8 bases lining up with TRBD2. V lost 3 bases to trimming and J lost 4 bases; unmatched junction nucleotides: 11. The CDR3 is made up of 15 amino acids. Germline V gene sequence: CDR1 GTSNPN, CDR2 SVGIG (reference sequence). The CDR3 nucleotides are TGTGCCTGGAGCCGAATGGCGGGGGGTTCTTACGAGCAGTACTTC. Amino acid sequence: CAWSRMAGGSYEQYF.

This clone was observed a single time. V and J are TRBV19 and TRBJ1-2; TRBD1 aligns across 7 bases. The CDR3 is 16 amino acids. Germline V gives CDR1 LNHDA, CDR2 SQIVND (reference sequence). With V trimmed by 2 bases and J by 0 bases, 6 bases remained unmatched. CDR3 nucleotide sequence: TGTGCCAGTAGTATAACAACAGGGGAAGCTAACTATGGCTACACCTTC. It translates to CASSITTGEANYGYTF.

This chain joins TRBV5-4 and TRBJ2-7, with D possibly being TRBD1 (5 bases). The CDR3 consists of 13 residues. CDR1 and CDR2 from the germline V gene are SGHNT and YYREEE (reference sequence). Between the trimmed V and J ends, which lost 3 bases and 1 base, there was a span of 8 bases. The CDR3 bases are TGTGCCAGCAGCTCGGACACGTCCTACGAGCAGTACTTC. Translated: CASSSDTSYEQYF. Complete variable domain (other parts from reference TRBV5-4 and TRBJ2-7): ETGVTQSPTHLIKTRGQQVTLRCSSQSGHNTVSWYQQALGQGPQFIFQYYREEENGRGNFPPRFSGLQFPNYSSELNVNALELDDSALYLCASSSDTSYEQYFGPGTRLTVT.

This chain links TRBV11-3 with TRBJ2-3; D possibly corresponds to TRBD1 (6 bases). Germline CDR1 reads SGHNT; CDR2 reads YENEEA. The germline V and J ends were trimmed by 7 bases and 2 bases, with 13 bases remaining between them. CDR3 length: 14 residues. Here the CDR3 DNA reads TGTGCCAGCAAGGAACGGGACAACACAGATACGCAGTATTTT. This encodes CASKERDNTDTQYF. The whole variable domain, remainder taken from reference TRBV11-3 and TRBJ2-3, is EAGVVQSPRYKIIEKKQPVAFWCNPISGHNTLYWYLQNLGQGPELLIRYENEEAVDDSQLPKDRFSAERLKGVDSTLKIQPAELGDSAVYLCASKERDNTDTQYFGPGTRLTVL.

The chain recombines TRBV5-1 with TRBJ1-1; 8 nucleotides align to TRBD1. The CDR3 totals 17 residues. V lost 0 bases to trimming and J lost 0 bases; unmatched junction nucleotides: 7. Germline V CDR1 and CDR2: SGHRS, YFSETQ. CDR3: CASSLDRGGLLNTEAFF. DNA for the CDR3: TGCGCCAGCAGCTTGGACAGGGGGGGATTATTGAACACTGAAGCTTTCTTT. The whole variable domain, filled in from reference TRBV5-1 and TRBJ1-1, reads KAGVTQTPRYLIKTRGQQVTLSCSPISGHRSVSWYQQTPGQGLQFLFEYFSETQRNKGNFPGRFSGRQFSNSRSEMNVSTLELGDSALYLCASSLDRGGLLNTEAFFGQGTRLTVV.

V is TRBV18 and J is TRBJ2-2; no clear D. This CDR3 comprises 14 residues. CDR1 is KGHSH and CDR2 is LQKENI in the germline V gene. Trimming shortened V by 1 base and J by 4 bases, and 7 bases separated the two germline ends. CDR3 nucleotides: TGTGCCAGCTCACCACGAAAGACCACCGGGGAGCTGTTTTTT. Amino acids: CASSPRKTTGELFF.

In this sample, this clone turned up a few times. The chain links TRBV7-2 to TRBJ2-7, with 9 bases that match TRBD2. The ends lost 2 bases at V and 6 bases at J; junction bases unmatched: 5. This CDR3 comprises 14 residues. Germline-derived CDR1 and CDR2 are SGHTA and FQGNSA. The CDR3 sequence: CASSLQRGAGEQYF. The CDR3, as DNA: TGTGCCAGCAGCTTACAGCGGGGGGCTGGCGAGCAGTACTTC.

The rearrangement joins TRBV19 to TRBJ2-6; maybe TRBD1 (6 bases). The CDR3 consists of 18 residues. The V and J ends lost 3 bases and 0 bases respectively, with 15 bases between them. Germline CDR1 LNHDA, CDR2 SQIVND (reference sequence). The DNA for the CDR3 is TGTGCCAGTAGTATCTCCGGGACACGGGTCTCTGGGGCCAACGTCCTGACTTTC. Translated: CASSISGTRVSGANVLTF.

J is TRBJ1-1 and V is TRBV5-1; D unresolved. Germline CDR1 reads SGHRS; CDR2 reads YFSETQ. CDR3 length: 14 amino acids. The V end was cut by 2 bases, the J end by 1 base, with 9 bases between. As DNA, the CDR3 is TGCGCCAGCAGCTTTGCCGACAAGAACACTGAAGCTTTCTTT. It encodes CASSFADKNTEAFF.

This clone came up once. This chain links TRBV5-1 with TRBJ1-2, with a possible D match to TRBD1 (6 bases). CDR1 is SGHRS, CDR2 YFSETQ, per germline. Trimming stripped 4 bases from V and 8 bases from J, with 15 bases between. The CDR3 runs to 13 residues. CDR3 in amino acids: CASSHSGGGGYTF. Here the CDR3 DNA reads TGCGCCAGCAGCCATTCGGGAGGGGGGGGCTACACCTTC. The whole variable domain, filled in from reference TRBV5-1 and TRBJ1-2, reads KAGVTQTPRYLIKTRGQQVTLSCSPISGHRSVSWYQQTPGQGLQFLFEYFSETQRNKGNFPGRFSGRQFSNSRSEMNVSTLELGDSALYLCASSHSGGGGYTFGSGTRLTVV.

The V and J genes are TRBV7-9 and TRBJ1-4, with 8 bases aligning to TRBD1. V gave up 4 bases and J gave up 7 bases; unmatched junction bases: 8. The CDR3 spans 15 residues. Germline CDR1 reads SEHNR; CDR2 reads FQNEAQ (reference sequence). The CDR3 DNA is TGTGCCAGCAGCTCCACAGGGGGTAACGGTGAAAAACTGTTTTTT. It specifies CASSSTGGNGEKLFF. The full variable domain, with the rest looked up from reference TRBV7-9 and TRBJ1-4, is DTGVSQNPRHKITKRGQNVTFRCDPISEHNRLYWYRQTLGQGPEFLTYFQNEAQLEKSRLLSDRFSAERPKGSFSTLEIQRTEQGDSAMYLCASSSTGGNGEKLFFGSGTQLSVL.

This chain uses TRBV3-1 (or the pseudogene TRBV3-2) with TRBJ1-1; TRBD1 matches 8 bases. CDR3 length: 15 amino acids. V was clipped by 1 base and J by 1 base; unmatched bases: 2. Per germline, CDR1 LGHDT and CDR2 YNNKEL (reference sequence). The CDR3 sequence is CASSQAGGRNTEAFF. The CDR3 DNA reads TGTGCCAGCAGCCAAGCAGGGGGCCGGAACACTGAAGCTTTCTTT.

The gene calls are TRBV5-1 and TRBJ1-1; D unresolved. This CDR3 spans 12 amino acids. CDR1 and CDR2 (germline): SGHRS, YFSETQ. Trimming removed 1 base from V and 4 bases from J, with 5 bases in between. CDR3 residues: CASSLTATEAFF. The CDR3 bases are TGCGCCAGCAGCTTGACAGCCACTGAAGCTTTCTTT.

This chain uses TRBV29-1 with TRBJ2-2; D not resolved. Germline assignment: CDR1 SQVTM and CDR2 ANQGSEA. The CDR3 is 15 residues long. Deletions cut 6 bases from V and 5 bases from J, with 19 bases between. CDR3 nucleotide sequence: TGCAGCGTGCGAGTAGCTCTGGTACCTACCGGGGAGCTGTTTTTT. Translating it yields CSVRVALVPTGELFF.

The chain couples TRBV5-1 to TRBJ1-2; D is unclear. Looked up from germline, CDR1 is SGHRS and CDR2 is YFSETQ. Trimming pared 0 bases from V and 7 bases from J, leaving 13 bases between. The CDR3 sequence is 14 residues long. DNA of the CDR3: TGCGCCAGCAGCTTGGGACAAATCTTCCGTGGCTACACCTTC. Translation: CASSLGQIFRGYTF.

CDR3 sequence reads: CASSRYMTSGGLTDTQYF. The CDR3 bases are TGTGCCAGCAGCCGATACATGACTAGCGGGGGGCTCACAGATACGCAGTATTTT. This chain joins TRBV16 and TRBJ2-3, with 13 bases aligning to TRBD2. V shed 4 bases and J 2 bases; nucleotides not matched to a gene: 9. The germline gives CDR1 KGHSY, CDR2 FQNENV. The CDR3 runs 18 residues.

This clone occurred once. The gene calls are TRBV5-5 and TRBJ2-3, with D possibly being TRBD1 (6 bases). The CDR3 contains 16 residues. CDR1 is SGHKS, CDR2 YYEKEE, per germline (reference sequence). The V end lost 2 bases, the J end lost 2 bases, and 15 bases lay between the germline ends. The CDR3 region is CASSFKGQGTTDTQYF. In nucleotides, the CDR3 is TGTGCCAGCAGCTTTAAGGGACAAGGAACCACAGATACGCAGTATTTT.

The rearrangement joins TRBV3-1 (or the pseudogene TRBV3-2) to TRBJ2-7, with D perhaps assigned TRBD1 or TRBD2 (5 bases each). Deletions cut 0 bases from V and 3 bases from J, with 12 bases between. The CDR3 is 15 amino acids. Germline values: CDR1 LGHDT, CDR2 YNNKEL (reference sequence). The CDR3 loop reads CASSQDPGRVYEQYF. The CDR3 nucleotides read TGTGCCAGCAGCCAAGATCCGGGACGGGTCTACGAGCAGTACTTC.